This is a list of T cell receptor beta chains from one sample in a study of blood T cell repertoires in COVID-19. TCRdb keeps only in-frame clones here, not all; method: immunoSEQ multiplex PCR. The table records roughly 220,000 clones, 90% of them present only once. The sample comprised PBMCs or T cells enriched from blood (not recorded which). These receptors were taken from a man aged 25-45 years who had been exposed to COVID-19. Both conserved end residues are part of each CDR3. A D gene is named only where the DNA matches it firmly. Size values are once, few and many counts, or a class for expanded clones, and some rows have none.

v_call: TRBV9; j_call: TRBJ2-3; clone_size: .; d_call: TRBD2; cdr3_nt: TGTGCCAGCAGCGTAGCGATTAGCGGGGGGGAGGATACGCAGTATTTT; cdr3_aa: CASSVAISGGEDTQYF
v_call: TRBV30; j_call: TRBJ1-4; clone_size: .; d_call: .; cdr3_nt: TGTGCCTGGAGTGTACCAGGGTCTAATGAAAAACTGTTTTTT; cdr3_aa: CAWSVPGSNEKLFF
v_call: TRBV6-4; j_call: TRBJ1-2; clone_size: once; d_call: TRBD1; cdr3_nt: TGTGCCAGCAGAAGTCCGACAGGGTCGGGCGGCTACACCTTC; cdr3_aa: CASRSPTGSGGYTF
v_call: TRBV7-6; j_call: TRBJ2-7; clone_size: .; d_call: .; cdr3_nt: TGTGCCAGCAGCTTAGCCGACCGGGAACTCTGGAACGAGCAGTACTTC; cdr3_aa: CASSLADRELWNEQYF
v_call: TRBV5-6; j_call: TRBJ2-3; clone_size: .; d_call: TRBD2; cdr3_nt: TGTGCCAGCAGCTTGTTGGGGGGGACAGATACGCAGTATTTT; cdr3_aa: CASSLLGGTDTQYF
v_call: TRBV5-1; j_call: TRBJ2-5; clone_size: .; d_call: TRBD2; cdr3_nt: TGCGCCAGCAGCTTGGGTCTGCGGGGGGGAGAAGAGACCCAGTACTTC; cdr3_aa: CASSLGLRGGEETQYF
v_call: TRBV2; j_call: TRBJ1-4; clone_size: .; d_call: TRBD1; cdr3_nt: TGTGCCAGCAGTTCCAGGGGGCGTGAAAAACTGTTTTTT; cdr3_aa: CASSSRGREKLFF
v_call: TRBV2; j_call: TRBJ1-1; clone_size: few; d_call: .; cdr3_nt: TGTGCCAGCAGTCCTACCCCCGGGGAAGCTTTCTTT; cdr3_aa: CASSPTPGEAFF
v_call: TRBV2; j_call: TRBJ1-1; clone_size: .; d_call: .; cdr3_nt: TGTGCCAGTCGGCCGGGACTCATGAACACTGAAGCTTTCTTT; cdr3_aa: CASRPGLMNTEAFF
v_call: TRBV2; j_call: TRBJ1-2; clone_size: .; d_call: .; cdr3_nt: TGTGCCCCAGCAGTGGACCAACCACAGGGTGGAAACTATGGCTACACCTTC; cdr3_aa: CAPAVDQPQGGNYGYTF
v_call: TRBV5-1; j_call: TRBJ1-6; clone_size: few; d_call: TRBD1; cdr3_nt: TGCGCCAGTACACAGGGGCGAGGGGATTCACCCCTCCACTTT; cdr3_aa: CASTQGRGDSPLHF
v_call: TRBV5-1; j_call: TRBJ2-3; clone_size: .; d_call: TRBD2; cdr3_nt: TGCGCCAGCAGCTTGACTAGCGGGTTTACAGATACGCAGTATTTT; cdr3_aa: CASSLTSGFTDTQYF
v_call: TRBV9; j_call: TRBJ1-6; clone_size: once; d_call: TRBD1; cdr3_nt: TGTGCCAGCAGCGTAGGACAGGGAGGAGTAAATTCACCCCTCCACTTT; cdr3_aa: CASSVGQGGVNSPLHF
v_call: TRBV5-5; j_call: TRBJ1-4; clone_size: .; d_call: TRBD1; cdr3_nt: TGTGCCAGCAGCTCCTCACCCCAAATACAGGGGGCGGGGGAAAAACTGTTTTTT; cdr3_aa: CASSSSPQIQGAGEKLFF
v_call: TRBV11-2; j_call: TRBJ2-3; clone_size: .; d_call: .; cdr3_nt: TGTGCCAGCAGCTTAGGTGGGGGCGAGGGCACAGATACGCAGTATTTT; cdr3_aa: CASSLGGGEGTDTQYF
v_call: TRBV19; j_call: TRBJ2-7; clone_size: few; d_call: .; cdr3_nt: TGTGCCAGTAGCGTGGCGACAACACCTCCTCCCGAGCAGTACTTC; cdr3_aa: CASSVATTPPPEQYF
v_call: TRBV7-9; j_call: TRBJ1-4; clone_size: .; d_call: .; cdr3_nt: TGTGCCAGCAGCGAGTCCAGGGTGGGGGAAAAACTGTTTTTT; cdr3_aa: CASSESRVGEKLFF
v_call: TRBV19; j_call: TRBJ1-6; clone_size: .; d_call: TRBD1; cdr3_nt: TGTGCCAGTAGTATGGGGACAGCCCGCAATTCACCCCTCCACTTT; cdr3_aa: CASSMGTARNSPLHF
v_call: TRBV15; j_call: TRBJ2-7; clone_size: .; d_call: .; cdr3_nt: TGTGCCACCAGCAGAGATGGAGGGTCCTCCTACGAGCAGTACTTC; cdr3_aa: CATSRDGGSSYEQYF
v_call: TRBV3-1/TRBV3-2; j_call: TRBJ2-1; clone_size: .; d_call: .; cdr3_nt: TGTGCCAGCAGCCAGAGTTATACTAGTTATCCGTTCTTC; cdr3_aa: CASSQSYTSYPFF
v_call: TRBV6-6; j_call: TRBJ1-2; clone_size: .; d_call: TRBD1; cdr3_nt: TGTGCCAGCAGTTACCGGGACAGGGGGCTCAGTGGCTACACCTTC; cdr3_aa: CASSYRDRGLSGYTF
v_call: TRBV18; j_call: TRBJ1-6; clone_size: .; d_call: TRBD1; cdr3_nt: TGTGCCAGCTCACCTTTGGGACAGTCGAGCTCCTATAATTCACCCCTCCACTTT; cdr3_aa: CASSPLGQSSSYNSPLHF
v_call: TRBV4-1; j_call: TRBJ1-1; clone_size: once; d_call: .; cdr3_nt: TGCGCCAGCAGCCATACACCCGGGAGCAACATTGAAGCTTTCTTT; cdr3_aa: CASSHTPGSNIEAFF
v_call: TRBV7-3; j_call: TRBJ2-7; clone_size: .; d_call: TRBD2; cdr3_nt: TGTGCCAGCAGCGCACGAGGGCCCCGGACTAGCGGGGACTCCTACGAGCAGTACTTC; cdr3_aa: CASSARGPRTSGDSYEQYF
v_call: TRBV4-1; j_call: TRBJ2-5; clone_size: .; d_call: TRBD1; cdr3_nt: TGCGCCAGCAGCCAACGCCGGGACAGGGGTTACCAAGAGACCCAGTACTTC; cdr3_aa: CASSQRRDRGYQETQYF
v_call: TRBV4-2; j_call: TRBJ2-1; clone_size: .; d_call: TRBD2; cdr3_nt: TGTGCCAGCAGCCTTGAAGCGGGGGGGGTTTACAATGAGCAGTTCTTC; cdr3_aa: CASSLEAGGVYNEQFF
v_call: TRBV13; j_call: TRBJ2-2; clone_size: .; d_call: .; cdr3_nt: TGTGCCAGCAGCCCCAGGGTGACTAACACCGGGGAGCTGTTTTTT; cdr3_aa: CASSPRVTNTGELFF
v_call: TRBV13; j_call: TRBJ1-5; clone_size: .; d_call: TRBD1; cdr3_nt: TGTGCCAGCAGCTTAGGAGGGACAGCTTATAGCAATCAGCCCCAGCATTTT; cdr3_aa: CASSLGGTAYSNQPQHF
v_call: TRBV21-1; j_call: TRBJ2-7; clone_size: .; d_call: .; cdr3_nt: TGTGCCAGCAGCAAATCAGCGCGGGACAGGGGTCGGGCCTACGAGCAGTACTTC; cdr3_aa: CASSKSARDRGRAYEQYF
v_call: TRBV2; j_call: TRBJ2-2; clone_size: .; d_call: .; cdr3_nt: TGTGCCAGCAGTATTATAAAGAACACCGGGGAGCTGTTTTTT; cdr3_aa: CASSIIKNTGELFF
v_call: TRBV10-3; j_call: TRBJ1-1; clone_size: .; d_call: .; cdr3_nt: TGTGCCATCAAATGGCAAAAAGACACTGAAGCTTTCTTT; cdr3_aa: CAIKWQKDTEAFF
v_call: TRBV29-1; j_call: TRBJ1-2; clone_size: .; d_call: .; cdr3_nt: TGCAGCTCCTTCGACAGAGAGTATGGCTACACCTTC; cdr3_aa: CSSFDREYGYTF
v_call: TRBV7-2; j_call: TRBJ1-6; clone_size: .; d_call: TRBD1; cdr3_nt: TGTGCCAGCAGCTCACAGGGGGCTTATCAGAATTCACCCCTCCACTTT; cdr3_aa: CASSSQGAYQNSPLHF
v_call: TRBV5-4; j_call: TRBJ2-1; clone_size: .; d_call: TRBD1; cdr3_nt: TGTGCCAGCAGCTTACGACAGGGATACAATGAGCAGTTCTTC; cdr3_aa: CASSLRQGYNEQFF
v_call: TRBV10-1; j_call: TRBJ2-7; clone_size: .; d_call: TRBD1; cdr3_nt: TGCGCCAGCAGTGAGTCTGGGACAGGTATCCACGAGCAGTACTTC; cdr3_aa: CASSESGTGIHEQYF
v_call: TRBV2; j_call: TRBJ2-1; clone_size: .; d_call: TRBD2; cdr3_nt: TGTGCCAGCAGTGGGACTAGCAAACCCTACAATGAGCAGTTCTTC; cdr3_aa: CASSGTSKPYNEQFF
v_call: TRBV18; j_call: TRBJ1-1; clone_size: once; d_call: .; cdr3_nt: TGTGCCAGCTCACCGGGGGAGGTCACTGAAGCTTTCTTT; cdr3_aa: CASSPGEVTEAFF
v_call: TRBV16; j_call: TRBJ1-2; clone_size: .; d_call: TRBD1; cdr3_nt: TGTGCCAGCAGCCTCTGGACAGGGAACTATGGCTACACCTTC; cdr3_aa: CASSLWTGNYGYTF
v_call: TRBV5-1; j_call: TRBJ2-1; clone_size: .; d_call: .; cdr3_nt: TGCGCCAGCAGCCAAACCAGCCGGAGCTCCTACAATGAGCAGTTCTTC; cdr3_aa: CASSQTSRSSYNEQFF
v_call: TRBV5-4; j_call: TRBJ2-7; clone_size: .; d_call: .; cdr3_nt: TGTGCCAGCAGCTTGGGACACACCTCCGGGGACGAGCAGTACTTC; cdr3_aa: CASSLGHTSGDEQYF
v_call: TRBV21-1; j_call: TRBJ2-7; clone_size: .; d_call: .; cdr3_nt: TGTGCCAGCAGCAAAAGGGCGGGGGGGTATTACGAGCAGTACTTC; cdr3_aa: CASSKRAGGYYEQYF
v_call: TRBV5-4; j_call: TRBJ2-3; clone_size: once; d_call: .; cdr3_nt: TGTGCCAGCAGCACACGGACAGAACCCACAGATACGCAGTATTTT; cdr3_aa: CASSTRTEPTDTQYF